The source of this T cell receptor (beta chain) is a study of blood T cell repertoires in COVID-19. Sequencing was performed with immunoSEQ multiplex PCR; in TCRdb, only in-frame clones are kept and a portion is missing. The sample includes more than 300,000 clones, more than 90% of them seen just once. The material sequenced was PBMCs or T cells enriched from blood (not recorded which). This TCR derives from a woman aged 25 to 39 who had been exposed to COVID-19.

CDR3 region: CASSLLWGSDYGYTF. The CDR3 region has the DNA TGCGCCAGCAGCTTGTTGTGGGGCAGTGACTATGGCTACACCTTC. The genes are TRBV5-1 and TRBJ1-2; TRBD1 might be the D (5 bases). Germline V gene sequence: CDR1 SGHRS, CDR2 YFSETQ. The CDR3 spans 15 residues. The V gene lost 1 base and the J gene lost 3 bases, with 13 bases spanning the gap.